This TCR beta chain was documented in a study of cytomegalovirus exposure and HLA in healthy donors. This CDR3 is built from 16 residues. V was pared by 2 bases and J by 1 base, with 17 bases between. Per germline, CDR1 GTSNPN and CDR2 SVGIG (reference sequence). Only in-frame clones appear in the TCRdb table, and some are missing; sequencing was by immunoSEQ multiplex PCR. The sample lists tens of thousands of clones, roughly 94% occurring once. The sequencing input was PBMCs. The gene calls are TRBV30 and TRBJ1-1; a weak D match, TRBD1 (5 bases). This sequence was found in a man aged 18 to 29 in good health and CMV-seronegative. CDR3 sequence reads: CAWSRGIMGRNTEAFF. In DNA, the CDR3 is TGTGCCTGGAGTAGGGGTATTATGGGAAGGAACACTGAAGCTTTCTTT. The full variable domain, with the rest looked up from reference TRBV30 and TRBJ1-1, is SQTIHQWPATLVQPVGSPLSLECTVEGTSNPNLYWYRQAAGRGLQLLFYSVGIGQISSEVPQNLSASRPQDRQFILSSKKLLLSDSGFYLCAWSRGIMGRNTEAFFGQGTRLTVV.